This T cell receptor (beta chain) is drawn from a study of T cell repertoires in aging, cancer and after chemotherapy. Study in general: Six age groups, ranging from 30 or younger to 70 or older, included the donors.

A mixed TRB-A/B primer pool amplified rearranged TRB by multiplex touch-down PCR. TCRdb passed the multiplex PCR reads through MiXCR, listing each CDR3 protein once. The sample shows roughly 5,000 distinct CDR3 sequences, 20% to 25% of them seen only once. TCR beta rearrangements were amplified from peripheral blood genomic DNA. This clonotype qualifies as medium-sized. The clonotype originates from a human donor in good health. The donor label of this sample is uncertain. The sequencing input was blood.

CDR3 amino acids: CASSFGTGYGYTF. CDR3 nucleotides: TGTGCCAGCAGCTTTGGGACAGGGTATGGCTACACCTTC. The chain joins TRBV5-4 to TRBJ1-2, with TRBD1 matching over 9 bases. The CDR3 extends over 13 amino acids. The trim removed 2 bases at V and 5 bases at J, leaving 1 base unmatched. Germline loops: CDR1 SGHNT, CDR2 YYREEE (reference sequence).